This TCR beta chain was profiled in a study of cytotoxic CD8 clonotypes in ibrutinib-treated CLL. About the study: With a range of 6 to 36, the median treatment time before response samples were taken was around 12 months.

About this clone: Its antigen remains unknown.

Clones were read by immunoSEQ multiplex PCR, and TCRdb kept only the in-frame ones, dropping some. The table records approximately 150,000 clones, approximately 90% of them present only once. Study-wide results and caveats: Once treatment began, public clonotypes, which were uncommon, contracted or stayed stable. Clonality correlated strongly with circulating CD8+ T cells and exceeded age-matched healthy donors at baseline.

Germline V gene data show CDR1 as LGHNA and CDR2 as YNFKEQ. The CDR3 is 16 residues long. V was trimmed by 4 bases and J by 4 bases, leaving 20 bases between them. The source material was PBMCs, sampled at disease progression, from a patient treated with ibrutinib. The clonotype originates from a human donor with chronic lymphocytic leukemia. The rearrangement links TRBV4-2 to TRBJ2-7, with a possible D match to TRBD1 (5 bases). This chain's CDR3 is CASSPGGAGSSYEQYF. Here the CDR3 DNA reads TGTGCCAGCAGCCCAGGTGGGGCAGGGTCTTCATACGAGCAGTACTTC.